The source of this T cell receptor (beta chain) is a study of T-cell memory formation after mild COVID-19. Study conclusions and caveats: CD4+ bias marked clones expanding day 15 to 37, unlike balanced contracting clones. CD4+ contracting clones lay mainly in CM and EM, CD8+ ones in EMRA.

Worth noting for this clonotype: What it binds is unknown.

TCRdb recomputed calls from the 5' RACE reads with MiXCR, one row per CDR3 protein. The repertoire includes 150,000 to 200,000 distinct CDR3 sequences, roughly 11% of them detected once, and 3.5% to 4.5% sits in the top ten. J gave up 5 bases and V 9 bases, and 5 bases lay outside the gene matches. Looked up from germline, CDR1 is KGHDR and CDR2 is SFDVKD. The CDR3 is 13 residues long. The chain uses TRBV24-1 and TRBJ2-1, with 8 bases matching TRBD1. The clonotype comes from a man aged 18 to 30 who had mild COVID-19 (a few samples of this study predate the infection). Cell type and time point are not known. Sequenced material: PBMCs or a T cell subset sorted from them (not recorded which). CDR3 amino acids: CATSGGWDNEQFF. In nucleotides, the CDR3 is TGTGCCACCTCAGGGGGCTGGGACAATGAGCAGTTCTTC.